This T cell receptor (beta chain) was recorded in a study of blood T cell repertoires in COVID-19 (dated by TCRdb to 2019 to 2021). Study-level background: The collaborator samples originated in the United States, Italy and Spain and spanned the acute and convalescent phases of COVID-19. The material from the prospective study consisted of cDNA or gDNA derived from T cells, B-cell-depleted T cells, or PBMCs. Deeply sampled blood TCRbeta repertoires from subjects exposed to, actively infected with, or recovered from COVID-19 were included in the dataset. Samples were obtained from the ongoing ImmuneRACE study (first 160 participants) and from 1,000 to 1,500 subjects provided by 6 global collaborators. The repertoires were made available in a free public database intended to serve as a resource for research on the immune response to SARS-CoV-2. Where available, HLA class I and class II types were taken from metadata supplied by the sample provider and were not determined by assay-based typing. Sample metadata almost always included a de-identified subject ID, COVID-19 status, age in years and sex.

From cysteine to phenylalanine, the CDR3 is 13 amino acids long. The read is trimmed to its CDR3 DNA, 39 bases read in frame from base 1. Relative to germline, V is missing 4 bases and J is missing 2 bases, with 0 bases of the junction outside any gene match. CDR1 and CDR2, per the germline V gene (reference sequence), are LNHDA and SQIVND. The immunoSEQ Assay, a bias-controlled multiplex PCR, was used to amplify TCRbeta CDR3 regions from genomic DNA. On the authors' methods: The number of nucleated cells in each sample was estimated from the amplification of reference gene primers within the assay. To quantify the absolute abundance of each unique TCRbeta CDR3 rearrangement, sequence reads were collapsed and filtered. For each sample, productive Simpson clonality was calculated as the square root of Simpson's diversity index across productive rearrangements. TCRdb took this table from immuneACCESS and kept in-frame rearrangements with V and J called. Such tables lack part of the clones; where checked against another copy, unresolved V genes explain under half of the gap, and the rest is unexplained. Clone size and V and J calls were adopted from that table, with D and trimming inferred from the DNA. The sample yields roughly 27,000 clones; nearly 90% were counted once. The top ten hold around 1.7% of the sample.

This clone has only one observation. Its binding antigen is unknown. Base qualities were left out, and no much larger clone turns up one base away. Collaborating institutions collected whole blood in K2EDTA tubes following their own protocols. For TCRbeta analysis, collaborator samples were shipped as frozen whole blood, as isolated PBMCs, or as DNA extracted from either sample type. The research as a whole found: How much clinical and demographic metadata was included differed by source and by participant, and the metadata was provided uncurated.

The TCR comes from a woman aged 60-75 years with active COVID-19. Sequenced sample: peripheral blood. Rearrangement joined TRBV19 to TRBJ2-7; TRBD1 agrees with 9 junctional bases. The sequence in DNA is TGTGCCAGTAGTAGGGACAGGGCCTACGAGCAGTACTTC. It codes for CASSRDRAYEQYF. Supplemented by the reference TRBV19 and TRBJ2-7 proteins around the CDR3, the complete variable domain is DGGITQSPKYLFRKEGQNVTLSCEQNLNHDAMYWYRQDPGQGLRLIYYSQIVNDFQKGDIAEGYSVSREKKESFPLTVTSAQKNPTAFYLCASSRDRAYEQYFGPGTRLTVT.